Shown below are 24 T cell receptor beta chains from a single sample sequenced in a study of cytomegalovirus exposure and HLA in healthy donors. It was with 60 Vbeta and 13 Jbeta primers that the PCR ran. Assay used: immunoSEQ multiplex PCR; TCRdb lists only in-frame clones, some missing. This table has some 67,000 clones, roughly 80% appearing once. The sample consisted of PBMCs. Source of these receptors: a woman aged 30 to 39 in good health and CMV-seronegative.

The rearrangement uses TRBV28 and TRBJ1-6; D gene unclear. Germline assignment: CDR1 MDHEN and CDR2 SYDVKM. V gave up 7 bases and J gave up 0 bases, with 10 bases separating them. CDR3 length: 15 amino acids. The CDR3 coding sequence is TGTGCCAGCAACGTGGGGAGCTCCTATAATTCACCCCTCCACTTT. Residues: CASNVGSSYNSPLHF.

The CDR3 sequence: CASLEGSGNTIYF. CDR3 nucleotide sequence: TGCGCCAGCCTAGAGGGATCTGGAAACACCATATATTTT. This sequence joins TRBV10-2 and TRBJ1-3, with D unclear. This CDR3 spans 13 amino acids. Germline assignment: CDR1 WSHSY and CDR2 SAAADI. Deletions cut 8 bases from V and 1 base from J, with 9 bases between.

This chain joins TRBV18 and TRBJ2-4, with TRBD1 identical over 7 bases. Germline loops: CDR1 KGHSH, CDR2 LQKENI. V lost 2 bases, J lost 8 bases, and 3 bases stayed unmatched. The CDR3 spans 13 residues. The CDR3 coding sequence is TGTGCCAGCTCACCAAACAGGGGCGACATTCAGTACTTC. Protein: CASSPNRGDIQYF.

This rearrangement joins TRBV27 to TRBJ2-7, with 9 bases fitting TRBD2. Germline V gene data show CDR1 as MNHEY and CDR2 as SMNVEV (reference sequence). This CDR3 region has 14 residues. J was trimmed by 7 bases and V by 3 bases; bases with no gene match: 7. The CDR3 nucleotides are TGTGCCAGCAGTTTTAGGCTAGCGGGGAGGGAGCAGTACTTC. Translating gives CASSFRLAGREQYF.

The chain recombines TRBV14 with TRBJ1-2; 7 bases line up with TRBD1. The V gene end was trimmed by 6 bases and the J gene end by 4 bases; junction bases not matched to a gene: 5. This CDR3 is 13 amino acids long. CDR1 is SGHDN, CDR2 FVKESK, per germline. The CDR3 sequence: CASRRQGGYGYTF. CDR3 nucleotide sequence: TGTGCCAGCAGGCGTCAGGGGGGCTATGGCTACACCTTC.

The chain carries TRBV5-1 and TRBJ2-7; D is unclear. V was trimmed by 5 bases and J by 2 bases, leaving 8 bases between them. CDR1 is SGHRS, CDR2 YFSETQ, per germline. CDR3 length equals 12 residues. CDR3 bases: TGCGCCAGCAGTACGGTTGCCTACGAGCAGTACTTC. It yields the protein CASSTVAYEQYF.

CDR3 region: CASSRTGQGADTEAFF. The CDR3 DNA reads as TGCGCCAGCAGCCGGACCGGACAGGGGGCAGACACTGAAGCTTTCTTT. The rearrangement links TRBV5-1 to TRBJ1-1, with 11 bases lining up with TRBD1. This CDR3 is built from 16 residues. CDR1 and CDR2 (germline): SGHRS, YFSETQ. J was trimmed by 3 bases and V by 4 bases; bases with no gene match: 8.

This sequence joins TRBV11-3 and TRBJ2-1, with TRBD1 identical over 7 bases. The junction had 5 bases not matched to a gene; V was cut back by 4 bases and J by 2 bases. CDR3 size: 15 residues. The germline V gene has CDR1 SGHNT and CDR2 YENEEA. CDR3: CASSSGTVPYNEQFF. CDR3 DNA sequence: TGTGCCAGCAGCTCCGGGACAGTCCCCTACAATGAGCAGTTCTTC.

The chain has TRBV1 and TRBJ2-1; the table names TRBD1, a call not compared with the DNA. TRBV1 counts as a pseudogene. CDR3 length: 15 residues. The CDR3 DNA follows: TGCACCAGCAGCCGTAGCCCGTACAGGTACAATGAGCAGTTCTTC. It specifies CTSSRSPYRYNEQFF.

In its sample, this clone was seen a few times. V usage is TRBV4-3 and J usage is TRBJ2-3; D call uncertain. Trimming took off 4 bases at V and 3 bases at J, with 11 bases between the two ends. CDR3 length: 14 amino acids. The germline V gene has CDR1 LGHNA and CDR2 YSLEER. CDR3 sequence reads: CASSPTPKTDTQYF. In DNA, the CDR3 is TGCGCCAGCAGCCCGACTCCTAAGACAGATACGCAGTATTTT.

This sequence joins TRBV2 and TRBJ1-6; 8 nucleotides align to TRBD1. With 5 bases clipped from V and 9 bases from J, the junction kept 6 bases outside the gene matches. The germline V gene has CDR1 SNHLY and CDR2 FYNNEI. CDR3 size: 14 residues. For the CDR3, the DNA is TGTGCCAGCAGTTCAGACAGGGGTTTTTCACCCCTCCACTTT. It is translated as CASSSDRGFSPLHF. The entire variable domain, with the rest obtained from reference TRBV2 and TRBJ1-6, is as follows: EPEVTQTPSHQVTQMGQEVILRCVPISNHLYFYWYRQILGQKVEFLVSFYNNEISEKSEIFDDQFSVERPDGSNFTLKIRSTKLEDSAMYFCASSSDRGFSPLHFGNGTRLTVT.

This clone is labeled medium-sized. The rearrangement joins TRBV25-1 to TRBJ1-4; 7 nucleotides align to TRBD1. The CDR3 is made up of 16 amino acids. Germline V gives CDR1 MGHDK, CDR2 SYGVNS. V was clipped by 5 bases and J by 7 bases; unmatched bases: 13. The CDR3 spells CASSTTTGVPGEKLFF. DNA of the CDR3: TGTGCCAGCAGTACGACAACAGGGGTGCCGGGTGAAAAACTGTTTTTT. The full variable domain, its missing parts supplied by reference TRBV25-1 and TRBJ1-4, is EADIYQTPRYLVIGTGKKITLECSQTMGHDKMYWYQQDPGMELHLIHYSYGVNSTEKGDLSSESTVSRIRTEHFPLTLESARPSHTSQYLCASSTTTGVPGEKLFFGSGTQLSVL.

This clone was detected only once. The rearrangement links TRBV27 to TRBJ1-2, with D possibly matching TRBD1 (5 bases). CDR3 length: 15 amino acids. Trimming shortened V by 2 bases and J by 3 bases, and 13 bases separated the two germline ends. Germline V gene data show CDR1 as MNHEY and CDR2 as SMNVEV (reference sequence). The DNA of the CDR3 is TGTGCCAGCAGTTTACGCCAGGGAACTCACTATGGCTACACCTTC. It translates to CASSLRQGTHYGYTF.

CDR3 in DNA: TGTGCCAGCAGCTTAGTCGCAGGTCCGGCCTACGAGCAGTACTTC. Translation gives CASSLVAGPAYEQYF. The V and J genes are TRBV7-9 and TRBJ2-7; D gene unclear. With 1 base removed from V and 2 bases from J, the gap between germline ends came to 12 bases. Germline V lookup: CDR1 SEHNR, CDR2 FQNEAQ (reference sequence). This CDR3 has 15 residues.

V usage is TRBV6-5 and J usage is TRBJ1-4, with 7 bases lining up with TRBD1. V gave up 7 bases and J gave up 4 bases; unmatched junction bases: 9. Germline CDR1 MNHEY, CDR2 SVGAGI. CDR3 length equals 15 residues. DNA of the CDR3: TGTGCCAGCACTCGCCCACAGGGGAATAATGAAAAACTGTTTTTT. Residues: CASTRPQGNNEKLFF.

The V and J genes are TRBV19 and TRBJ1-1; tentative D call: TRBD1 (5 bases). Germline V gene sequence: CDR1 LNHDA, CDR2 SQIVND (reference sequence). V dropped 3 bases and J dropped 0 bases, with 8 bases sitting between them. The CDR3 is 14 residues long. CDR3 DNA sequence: TGTGCCAGTAGTATTGGACAACTGAACACTGAAGCTTTCTTT. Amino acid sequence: CASSIGQLNTEAFF.

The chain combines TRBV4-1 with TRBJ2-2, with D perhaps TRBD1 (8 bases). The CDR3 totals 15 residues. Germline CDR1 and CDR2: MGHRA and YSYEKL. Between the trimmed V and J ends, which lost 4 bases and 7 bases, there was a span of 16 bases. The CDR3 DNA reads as TGCGCCAGCAGCCGCGGGACAGGCGGGAGCGGGGAGCTGTTTTTT. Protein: CASSRGTGGSGELFF.

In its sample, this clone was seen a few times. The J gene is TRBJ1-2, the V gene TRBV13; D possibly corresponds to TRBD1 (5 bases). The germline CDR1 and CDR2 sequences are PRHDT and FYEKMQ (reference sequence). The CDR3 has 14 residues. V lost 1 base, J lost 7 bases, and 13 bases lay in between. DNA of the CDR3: TGTGCCAGCAGCTTAGTACGGGGGAAAGGTGGCTACACCTTC. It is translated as CASSLVRGKGGYTF.

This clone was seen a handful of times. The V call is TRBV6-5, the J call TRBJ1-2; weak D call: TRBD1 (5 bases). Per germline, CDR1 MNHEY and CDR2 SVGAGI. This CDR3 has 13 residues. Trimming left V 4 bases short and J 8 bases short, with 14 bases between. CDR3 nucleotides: TGTGCCAGCAGTTCCTCGGGACTCTACGGCTACACCTTC. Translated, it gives CASSSSGLYGYTF.

CDR3 residues: CASSRGSYEQYF. The CDR3, as DNA: TGTGCCAGCAGCCGCGGATCCTACGAGCAGTACTTC. The chain has TRBV5-5 and TRBJ2-7; D remains ambiguous. The CDR3 totals 12 residues. Germline V CDR1 and CDR2: SGHKS, YYEKEE (reference sequence). With 4 bases removed from V and 1 base from J, the gap between germline ends came to 6 bases.

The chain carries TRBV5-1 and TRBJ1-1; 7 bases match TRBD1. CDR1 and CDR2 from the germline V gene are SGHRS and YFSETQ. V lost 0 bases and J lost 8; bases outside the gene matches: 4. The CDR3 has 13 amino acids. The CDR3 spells CASSLAQGKEAFF. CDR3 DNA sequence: TGCGCCAGCAGCTTGGCACAGGGGAAGGAAGCTTTCTTT.

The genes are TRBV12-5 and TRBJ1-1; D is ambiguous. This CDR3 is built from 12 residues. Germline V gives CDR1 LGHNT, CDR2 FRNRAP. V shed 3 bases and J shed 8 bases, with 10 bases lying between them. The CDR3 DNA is TGTGCTAGTGGTTTCCTGGAAGCGGAAGCTTTCTTT. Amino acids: CASGFLEAEAFF.

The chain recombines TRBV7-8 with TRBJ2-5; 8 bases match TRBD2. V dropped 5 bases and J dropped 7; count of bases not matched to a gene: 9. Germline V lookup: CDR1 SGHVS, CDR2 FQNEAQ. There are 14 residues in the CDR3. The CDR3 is CASSPTGTSGTQYF. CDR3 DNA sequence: TGTGCCAGCAGCCCGACCGGGACTAGTGGGACCCAGTACTTC. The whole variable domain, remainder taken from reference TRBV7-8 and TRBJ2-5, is GAGVSQSPRYKVAKRGQDVALRCDPISGHVSLFWYQQALGQGPEFLTYFQNEAQLDKSGLPSDRFFAERPEGSVSTLKIQRTQQEDSAVYLCASSPTGTSGTQYFGPGTRLLVL.

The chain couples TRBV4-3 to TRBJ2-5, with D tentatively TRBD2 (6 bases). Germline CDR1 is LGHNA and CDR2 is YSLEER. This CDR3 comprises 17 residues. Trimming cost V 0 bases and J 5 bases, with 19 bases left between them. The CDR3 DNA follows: TGCGCCAGCAGCCAAGATGTTGGCAGGGTACGGGGGGAGACCCAGTACTTC. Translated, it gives CASSQDVGRVRGETQYF.